These T cell receptor beta chains were read from a single sample in a study of blood T cell repertoires in COVID-19. TCRdb's table, derived via immunoSEQ multiplex PCR, lists solely in-frame clones and lacks some. In the table there are nearly 350,000 clones, 85% to 90% of which are singletons. The sample consisted of peripheral blood. Receptors were obtained from a woman between 70 and 85 years old with COVID-19, enrolled during active disease. Each CDR3 is given with its conserved first and last residue. Fields, in order: V gene, J gene, CDR3 protein.

V: TRBV30
J: TRBJ1-2
CDR3: CAWSPTTYGYTF

V: TRBV27
J: TRBJ1-2
CDR3: CASSDAGLANYGYTF

V: TRBV7-2
J: TRBJ2-1
CDR3: CASSLTSGGNEQFF

V: TRBV15
J: TRBJ2-5
CDR3: CATSRGGGGLQETQYF

V: TRBV28
J: TRBJ2-3
CDR3: CASSLWPSGGDTQYF

V: TRBV5-1
J: TRBJ1-1
CDR3: CASKTGENTEAFF

V: TRBV27
J: TRBJ2-7
CDR3: CASSLLRGGGSTSYEQYF

V: TRBV18
J: TRBJ1-5
CDR3: CASSPGTTNQPQHF

V: TRBV12-3/TRBV12-4
J: TRBJ1-2
CDR3: CASSLLANYGYTF

V: TRBV2
J: TRBJ1-1
CDR3: CASRDQRGNTEAFF

V: TRBV5-1
J: TRBJ2-5
CDR3: CASSFAESETQYF

V: TRBV19
J: TRBJ1-5
CDR3: CASSMTANQPQHF

V: TRBV11-2
J: TRBJ2-3
CDR3: CASSLGLGADTQYF

V: TRBV6-5
J: TRBJ1-1
CDR3: CASSTPTGATEAFF

V: TRBV7-9
J: TRBJ1-1
CDR3: CASSLYPGTEAFF

V: TRBV5-1
J: TRBJ1-2
CDR3: CASSTTGAGGYTF

V: TRBV2
J: TRBJ1-1
CDR3: CASSEQGAEAFF

V: TRBV5-1
J: TRBJ2-1
CDR3: CASSVGQQINEQFF

V: TRBV2
J: TRBJ1-5
CDR3: CASSEAPRAVSNQPQHF

V: TRBV3-1/TRBV3-2
J: TRBJ2-7
CDR3: CASTSGYEQYF

V: TRBV5-1
J: TRBJ2-7
CDR3: CASSGRGGSYEQYF

V: TRBV14
J: TRBJ1-1
CDR3: CASSLDRFTNTEAFF

V: TRBV3-1/TRBV3-2
J: TRBJ2-7
CDR3: CASSQDLQVTEQYF

V: TRBV18
J: TRBJ1-2
CDR3: CASSPSTQGNYGYTF

V: TRBV5-4
J: TRBJ1-6
CDR3: CASSLETTNSPLHF

V: TRBV5-1
J: TRBJ2-7
CDR3: CASSLQGAQSLEQYF

V: TRBV11-2
J: TRBJ1-3
CDR3: CASSLRNDRLISGNTIYF

V: TRBV5-1
J: TRBJ2-7
CDR3: CASSPPPGEQYF

V: TRBV5-6
J: TRBJ1-4
CDR3: CASSLEDRLNEKLFF

V: TRBV6-6
J: TRBJ1-5
CDR3: CASRTGERSNQPQHF

V: TRBV7-9
J: TRBJ2-3
CDR3: CASSFRGGGTDTQYF

V: TRBV9
J: TRBJ1-3
CDR3: CASSADSNSGNTIYF

V: TRBV5-6
J: TRBJ2-5
CDR3: CASSGGLWETQYF

V: TRBV28
J: TRBJ2-7
CDR3: CASTPNPYEQYF

V: TRBV2
J: TRBJ2-2
CDR3: CASKAGGGNANTGELFF

V: TRBV21-1
J: TRBJ2-7
CDR3: CASPPTDRSYEQYF

V: TRBV5-1
J: TRBJ1-3
CDR3: CASSLGSGDFGNTIYF

V: TRBV24-1
J: TRBJ2-7
CDR3: CATSDGQGLSYEQYF

V: TRBV4-2
J: TRBJ1-4
CDR3: CASSQGDAGVTNEKLFF

V: TRBV7-9
J: TRBJ1-3
CDR3: CASSLSLPSGNTIYF

V: TRBV6-6
J: TRBJ2-1
CDR3: CASSPIGDSNEQFF

V: TRBV18
J: TRBJ1-5
CDR3: CASSPPGQPQHF

V: TRBV6-1
J: TRBJ1-5
CDR3: CASSEYEGANQPQHF